This TCR beta chain originates from a study of regulatory T cells after allogeneic stem cell transplantation (dated by TCRdb to the late 2010s). Describing the broader study: Each patient's group depended on whether acute graft-versus-host disease developed within 100 days after stem cell transplantation. CD4+CD25+CD127- regulatory T cells were isolated from patient PBMCs by fluorescence-activated cell sorting. Conventional CD4+ T cells defined as CD4+CD25+/-CD127+ were also sorted and TCR-sequenced for comparison in the study. The study compared the regulatory T-cell TCR repertoire after allogeneic stem cell transplantation between patients with and without acute graft-versus-host disease.

Summary of the overall study and its limitations: In non-GvHD patients, the top 10 regulatory T-cell clones took up a significantly larger share of the repertoire, which suggests that presumably allo-specific protective clones had expanded. The regulatory T-cell TCR repertoire was less diverse and more focused in patients without graft-versus-host disease than in patients with graft-versus-host disease. No regulatory T-cell clones were found in all patients, and the number of sorted cells showed no significant correlation with the inverse Simpson index. The small patient sample size meant the findings required validation in a larger cohort. Conventional CD4+ T-cell repertoire diversity did not differ significantly between patients with and without graft-versus-host disease.

V is cut back by 4 bases and J by 4 bases, with 6 bases in the junction unmatched. The germline V gene sets CDR1 to SGHVS and CDR2 to FQNEAQ. The CDR3, cysteine through phenylalanine, is 15 amino acids long. Only CDR3 DNA remains: 45 bases, in frame from the first base. This sample was sequenced with an Illumina MiSeq. The SMARTer RACE cDNA Amplification kit was used to reverse transcribe the RNA, and the TCR beta CDR3 region was then amplified. RNA from sorted cells was extracted with the RNeasy Mini Kit. Illumina paired-end sequencing was applied to the TCR beta amplicons. Under the source paper's analysis protocol: MiXCR, VDJtools and the tcR R package were the tools used to analyze the TCR repertoire. The inverse Simpson index was used to measure diversity, and clones were grouped as rare, small, medium or expanded based on each clone's proportion of the repertoire. The public reads were reanalyzed by TCRdb: fastp trimming at Q25, MiXCR alignment, in-frame beta chains only. Rows merge per CDR3 protein into single entries with the most common DNA and genes. TCRdb, not the original authors, processed these V and J calls. This sample's table carries 92 distinct CDR3 sequences.

Compared with the rest of its sample, this clonotype is hyperexpanded (1% or more). It has no known antigen specificity. No much larger clone exists at a distance of one base, and base qualities are not known. The time point label on this specimen signifies: 30 days after allogeneic hematopoietic stem cell transplantation. At 30 days after allogeneic hematopoietic stem cell transplantation, peripheral blood mononuclear cells were collected from the patients. The chain employs TRBV7-8 and TRBJ1-2; a stretch of 10 junction bases matches TRBD1. The TCR was taken from a human patient who had an allogeneic stem cell transplant, so the T cells may come from the graft donor. Specimen: sorted CD4+ T cells from blood (whether regulatory or conventional is not recorded), collected 30 days after allogeneic stem cell transplant. The CDR3 loop reads CASSSRDRGIYGYTF. The bases read TGTGCCAGCAGCTCTCGGGACAGGGGAATCTATGGCTACACCTTC.